These T cell receptor beta chains were read from a single sample in a study of CD8+ T cells in alopecia areata. The table came from immunoSEQ multiplex PCR; TCRdb's copy has only in-frame clones and leaves some out. The sample includes 180,000 or so clones, roughly 46% seen only once; the top ten take roughly a tenth. The sequencing here drew on CD8+ T cells sorted from blood, taken at week 52, from a patient treated with tofacitinib. These receptors were obtained from a human donor with alopecia areata. CDR3s include the opening cysteine and the closing phenylalanine or tryptophan. A D gene is named only where the DNA matches it firmly. The size field is filled for only some rows; it gives once, few, many or a size class.

V	size	D	J	DNA	CDR3
TRBV5-1	NA	NA	TRBJ1-6	TGCGCCAGCAGCCTTGACACGGGCAATTCACCCCTCCACTTT	CASSLDTGNSPLHF
TRBV2	once	TRBD2	TRBJ2-7	TGTGCCAGCAGGGCAGCGGCTAGCGGAGCCTACGAGCAGTACTTC	CASRAAASGAYEQYF
TRBV6-5	NA	NA	TRBJ1-5	TGTGCCAGCAGTTCTGGCCAGGGCAGTAAGGGGCCCCAGCATTTT	CASSSGQGSKGPQHF
TRBV5-1	few	NA	TRBJ1-1	TGCGCCAGCAGCTTGGTTGGAAAGGGACGGCTGAACACTGAAGCTTTCTTT	CASSLVGKGRLNTEAFF
TRBV18	NA	NA	TRBJ2-5	TGTGCCAGCTCACCACCGAGGCAGGTAGAGACCCAGTACTTC	CASSPPRQVETQYF
TRBV12-5	NA	NA	TRBJ1-2	TGTGCTAGTGGTCCCCAAGGATTTAGCTATGGCTACACCTTC	CASGPQGFSYGYTF
TRBV9	NA	NA	TRBJ2-2	TGTGCCAGCAGCGGAAGGATGAACACCGGGGAGCTGTTTTTT	CASSGRMNTGELFF
TRBV7-2	few	NA	TRBJ1-5	TGTGCCAGCAGCTTAGAGGTGGGCCTTAGCAATCAGCCCCAGCATTTT	CASSLEVGLSNQPQHF
TRBV11-2	NA	TRBD2	TRBJ2-3	TGTGCCAGCAGCCCGGGACTAGCGGGACCCGCCAGCACAGATACGCAGTATTTT	CASSPGLAGPASTDTQYF
TRBV27	NA	TRBD1	TRBJ1-5	TGTGCCAGCAGTTCCTGGACAGGTCAGCCCCAGCATTTT	CASSSWTGQPQHF
TRBV6-4	few	TRBD2	TRBJ2-3	TGTGCCAGCAGTGACAGTAGCGGGGCGACAGATACGCAGTATTTT	CASSDSSGATDTQYF
TRBV5-1	NA	NA	TRBJ2-5	TGCGCCAGCAGCTTTGACGGGGTTGGCCAGTACTTC	CASSFDGVGQYF
TRBV7-9	once	NA	TRBJ2-7	TGTGCCAGCTCGGGGCAGGGATACTCCTACGAGCAGTACTTC	CASSGQGYSYEQYF
TRBV5-1	once	NA	TRBJ2-1	TGCGCCAGCAGCTTGTTGGGGCAGGGAGGTTACAATGAGCAGTTCTTC	CASSLLGQGGYNEQFF
TRBV12-5	NA	NA	TRBJ1-1	TGTGCTAGTGGTACCCCAGGCACTGAAGCTTTCTTT	CASGTPGTEAFF
TRBV9	many	NA	TRBJ2-1	TGTGCCAGCAGCGTAGCAGGGAGTGAGCAGTTCTTC	CASSVAGSEQFF
TRBV7-2	few	TRBD1	TRBJ2-1	TGTGCCAGCAGCCGGGACCCAGCGACAGGGAAGTACAATGAGCAGTTCTTC	CASSRDPATGKYNEQFF
TRBV30	NA	TRBD1	TRBJ1-1	TGTGCCTGGAGTGTAGGGACAGGGGCTTTCTTT	CAWSVGTGAFF
TRBV9	NA	NA	TRBJ2-1	TGTGCCAGCAGCTCCGGGGGAAATGAGCAGTTCTTC	CASSSGGNEQFF
TRBV30	NA	NA	TRBJ1-2	TGTGCCTGGAGTGTACTGGTGGATGCCTTGGGCTACACCTTC	CAWSVLVDALGYTF
TRBV9	NA	NA	TRBJ1-1	TGTGCCAGCAGCGGTACGGTGGGGAACACTGAAGCTTTCTTT	CASSGTVGNTEAFF
TRBV2	NA	NA	TRBJ1-5	TGTGCCAGCAGTGGTCTCGGAGGATCCAATCAGCCCCAGCATTTT	CASSGLGGSNQPQHF
TRBV4-3	NA	TRBD1	TRBJ1-1	TGCGCCAGCAGCCAATCGCAGGGGGCGTACACTGAAGCCTTCTTT	CASSQSQGAYTEAFF
TRBV4-3	NA	NA	TRBJ1-1	TGCGCCAGCAGCGCCACGGGAGGGGCGCAGAACACTGAAGCTTTCTTT	CASSATGGAQNTEAFF
TRBV9	NA	TRBD2	TRBJ2-3	TGTGCCAGCACCCAGGGCGGGGGGGCCACAGATACGCAGTATTTT	CASTQGGGATDTQYF
TRBV7-2	few	TRBD1	TRBJ2-7	TGTGCCAGCAGCCAAGGACAGGGGTCCTACGAGCAGTACTTC	CASSQGQGSYEQYF
TRBV27	few	NA	TRBJ2-1	TGTGCCAGCAGTACCAGGGATTCGGGGGATGAGCAGTTCTTC	CASSTRDSGDEQFF
TRBV29-1	NA	TRBD2	TRBJ2-1	TGCAGCGTCGGACGAGATAGCGGGGGGCGCTTGTTCTTC	CSVGRDSGGRLFF
TRBV30	NA	NA	TRBJ1-3	TGTGCCTGGAGCCCTGACAGATCTGGAAACACCATATATTTT	CAWSPDRSGNTIYF
TRBV7-8	few	TRBD2	TRBJ2-3	TGTGCCAGCAGCTCGGGACTAGCGGGGGTACTCACAGATACGCAGTATTTT	CASSSGLAGVLTDTQYF
TRBV29-1	NA	NA	TRBJ1-3	TGCAGCGCCGTCGCGAGCTCTGGAAACACCATATATTTT	CSAVASSGNTIYF
TRBV5-6	NA	NA	TRBJ2-3	TGTGCCAGCAGCCCCTACCCGACTGATTTCACAGATACGCAGTATTTT	CASSPYPTDFTDTQYF
TRBV27	NA	TRBD2	TRBJ2-3	TGTGCCAGCAGTTTTGGGGGGGGCACAGATACGCAGTATTTT	CASSFGGGTDTQYF
TRBV5-5	few	NA	TRBJ2-1	TGTGCCAGCAGCTTGGGGGCGGACCTTAACAATGAGCAGTTCTTC	CASSLGADLNNEQFF
TRBV4-3	once	TRBD1	TRBJ1-1	TGCGCCAGCAGCCCAGGGGTTGGACAGGGGGCGCTGAACACTGAAGCTTTCTTT	CASSPGVGQGALNTEAFF
TRBV29-1	few	TRBD1	TRBJ2-1	TGCAGCGGTGGGACAGTCTCCTACAATGAGCAGTTCTTC	CSGGTVSYNEQFF
TRBV7-2	NA	NA	TRBJ2-3	TGTGCCAGCAGCTTAGGTGGGGAAGATACGCAGTATTTT	CASSLGGEDTQYF
TRBV13	few	NA	TRBJ1-1	TGTGCCAGCAGCTACACTTTCGGTCTTCCGAACACTGAAGCTTTCTTT	CASSYTFGLPNTEAFF
TRBV6-1	NA	NA	TRBJ1-2	TGTGCCAGCATAGGACAGAACGGTGCCTATGGCTACACCTTC	CASIGQNGAYGYTF
TRBV7-7	NA	TRBD1	TRBJ2-5	TGTGCTAGCAGCTTAGGAGACAGGGGCCAAGAGACCCAGTACTTC	CASSLGDRGQETQYF
TRBV5-6	NA	NA	TRBJ2-7	TGTGCCAGCAGCTTGGGTACAGCCTCCTACGAGCAGTACTTC	CASSLGTASYEQYF
TRBV2	NA	NA	TRBJ1-2	TGTGCCAGCAGTGAGACGGACTGGGATGGCTACACCTTC	CASSETDWDGYTF
TRBV27	NA	NA	TRBJ2-7	TGTGCCAGCAGCAACCTTGAATACGAGCAGTACTTC	CASSNLEYEQYF
TRBV10-2	few	TRBD2	TRBJ2-1	TGCGCCAGCAGTCAACTAGCGGGCCTTAGCAATGAGCAGTTCTTC	CASSQLAGLSNEQFF